This T cell receptor (beta chain) came from a study of PD-1 blockade in classical Hodgkin lymphoma. No patient escaped relapse after autologous stem cell transplantation, and brentuximab vedotin exposure varied. Complete response, partial response or progressive disease were the best responses. CDR1 is LNHDA and CDR2 is SQIVND in the germline V gene (reference sequence). The CDR3 runs to 15 residues. V was pared by 4 bases and J by 2 bases, with 4 bases of the junction left unmatched. Profiling relied on immunoSEQ multiplex PCR, and the TCRdb table lists in-frame clones only, not all of them. Of approximately 26,000 clones in the sample, roughly 70% were seen once.

The sample here was peripheral blood mononuclear cells (PBMCs), taken before the second cycle of nivolumab. The rearrangement links TRBV19 to TRBJ2-7; TRBD2 aligns across 11 bases. This receptor was taken from a human donor with classical Hodgkin lymphoma. The DNA of the CDR3 is TGTGCCAGTAGTACAGGGACTAGCGGAACCTACGAGCAGTACTTC. This sequence encodes CASSTGTSGTYEQYF.